This record concerns one T cell receptor (beta chain) sequence. These data are taken from a study of OX40 agonist ivuxolimab in advanced cancers. Profiling relied on immunoSEQ multiplex PCR, and the TCRdb table lists in-frame clones only, not all of them. The sample has 45,000 to 60,000 clones; roughly 90% are singletons. Blood sampling was done at baseline, cycle 4 day 1, and cycle 7 day 1. The clonotype comes from an adult with an advanced solid tumor such as melanoma, head and neck, liver or kidney cancer. The sample in question was CD4+ or CD8+ T cells sorted from blood, obtained in a trial of the OX40 agonist ivuxolimab.

CDR3 sequence reads: CASSQRDSQETQYF. The DNA for the CDR3 is TGCGCCAGCAGCCAGAGGGACAGCCAAGAGACCCAGTACTTC. The rearrangement links TRBV4-3 to TRBJ2-5; 7 bases agree with TRBD1. Germline V CDR1 and CDR2: LGHNA, YSLEER. Trimming at V came to 3 bases and at J to 1 base, leaving 2 bases not matched to a gene. The CDR3 is made up of 14 amino acids.